This TCR beta chain was found in a study of T cell changes during pregnancy in multiple sclerosis (dated by TCRdb to 2018 to 2020). Broadly, across the study: Changes in the T cell repertoire over the course of pregnancy were examined in this study in women with multiple sclerosis.

As to this clone: No antigen is known for it. No clone much larger than this one lies a single base away; base qualities are absent.

Libraries were constructed by the immunoSEQ multiplex PCR assay. As stored in TCRdb, this immuneACCESS dataset retains in-frame rearrangements with V and J assigned. A fraction of the clones does not appear; measured against another copy, unresolved V genes explain less than half of the discrepancy, and the remainder lacks a known reason. The sample table lists 58,000 or so clones, about nine tenths of them with a count of one. The ten largest clones represent 2% to 2.5% of the sample. From a lookup of the germline V gene, CDR1 and CDR2 are SGHRS and YFSETQ. Inclusive of the bounding cysteine and phenylalanine, the CDR3 is 15 residues long. Just CDR3 DNA is preserved here, 45 bases in frame from base 1. V loses 4 bases, J loses 4 bases, and the germline ends lie 14 bases apart.

The chain was built from TRBV5-1 and TRBJ1-4, with TRBD1 perhaps the D gene, on 5 matching bases. The material was peripheral blood, obtained in the first trimester of pregnancy. This clonotype was sampled from a female donor in good health, enrolled as a control in a pregnancy study. The DNA sequence is given as TGCGCCAGCAGCATTGGCACGGGGGGTAATGAAAAACTGTTTTTT. It translates to CASSIGTGGNEKLFF. The CDR3, completed at both ends by the reference TRBV5-1 and TRBJ1-4 genes, gives the full variable domain KAGVTQTPRYLIKTRGQQVTLSCSPISGHRSVSWYQQTPGQGLQFLFEYFSETQRNKGNFPGRFSGRQFSNSRSEMNVSTLELGDSALYLCASSIGTGGNEKLFFGSGTQLSVL.